Shown below are 14 T cell receptor beta chains from a single sample sequenced in a study of blood T cell repertoires in COVID-19. Clones were read by immunoSEQ multiplex PCR, and TCRdb kept only the in-frame ones, dropping some. This repertoire shows hundreds of thousands of clones, just under 90% found once; its top ten account for 0.95% to 1.5%. What was sequenced was PBMCs or T cells enriched from blood (not recorded which). These receptors came from a young man who had recovered from COVID-19.

The rearrangement joins TRBV7-9 to TRBJ1-5; 8 bases line up with TRBD1. The V and J ends lost 1 base and 10 bases, in that order; junction bases with no gene match: 6. Germline V lookup: CDR1 SEHNR, CDR2 FQNEAQ (reference sequence). The CDR3 has 14 residues. The DNA for the CDR3 is TGTGCCAGCAGCTTAGGACAGGGGATGCTACCCCAGCATTTT. Protein product: CASSLGQGMLPQHF.

This CDR3 reads CSAGSTEAFF. The DNA for the CDR3 is TGCAGTGCTGGTAGCACTGAAGCTTTCTTT. This chain links TRBV20-1 with TRBJ1-1; D ambiguous. CDR3 length equals 10 residues. Germline-derived CDR1 and CDR2 are DFQATT and SNEGSKA (reference sequence). Trimming pared 5 bases from V and 4 bases from J, leaving 5 bases between.

V is TRBV5-5 and J is TRBJ1-2; 7 bases are shared with TRBD1. The CDR3 is 15 amino acids. Germline V gives CDR1 SGHKS, CDR2 YYEKEE (reference sequence). V shed 5 bases, J shed 5 bases, and the junction held 12 bases outside the gene matches. CDR3 region: CASSSPGQKIYGYTF. The CDR3 DNA follows: TGTGCCAGCAGTTCACCGGGACAGAAAATTTATGGCTACACCTTC.

V gene TRBV28 combines with J gene TRBJ2-5; no reliable D call. The germline gives CDR1 MDHEN, CDR2 SYDVKM. This CDR3 is built from 15 residues. With 5 bases removed from V and 2 bases from J, the gap between germline ends came to 15 bases. In DNA, the CDR3 is TGTGCCAGCAGTCCTCTTCGGGTGTATCAAGAGACCCAGTACTTC. It codes for CASSPLRVYQETQYF.

This clone came up a few times. The genes are TRBV14 and TRBJ1-1, with 8 bases fitting TRBD1. V was pared by 3 bases and J by 1 base, with 4 bases of the junction left unmatched. The CDR3 is 15 residues long. CDR1 and CDR2 (germline): SGHDN, FVKESK. The CDR3 loop is CASSHHRGWNTEAFF. The CDR3 DNA reads as TGTGCCAGCAGCCACCACAGGGGGTGGAACACTGAAGCTTTCTTT.

The gene calls are TRBV29-1 and TRBJ2-1; TRBD2 aligns across 10 bases. The V and J ends lost 6 bases and 5 bases, in that order; junction bases with no gene match: 16. The length of the CDR3 is 17 residues. Per germline, CDR1 SQVTM and CDR2 ANQGSEA. The CDR3 sequence is CSVRARKIAGGHNEQFF. CDR3 nucleotide sequence: TGCAGCGTCAGAGCTCGGAAAATAGCGGGGGGACACAATGAGCAGTTCTTC.

The chain couples TRBV30 to TRBJ2-3, with TRBD1 matching 8 bases. The CDR3 is made up of 15 amino acids. V was clipped by 0 bases and J by 2 bases; unmatched bases: 4. Germline V gene lookup returns CDR1 GTSNPN and CDR2 SVGIG (reference sequence). As DNA, the CDR3 is TGTGCCTGGAGTGTAAGGACAGGGTTCACAGATACGCAGTATTTT. Protein product: CAWSVRTGFTDTQYF.

The chain has TRBV15 and TRBJ2-1, with 8 bases identical to TRBD1. The V gene end was trimmed by 2 bases and the J gene end by 5 bases; junction bases not matched to a gene: 2. This CDR3 region has 14 residues. CDR1 and CDR2 (germline): LNHNV, YYDKDF (reference sequence). CDR3 loop: CATSRRTGHNEQFF. The CDR3 bases are TGTGCCACCAGCAGAAGGACAGGGCACAATGAGCAGTTCTTC.

This clone has just a few counts. The chain couples TRBV11-2 to TRBJ1-6; tentatively, D is TRBD1 (5 bases). V dropped 7 bases and J dropped 6 bases, with 10 bases sitting between them. The germline V gene has CDR1 SGHAT and CDR2 FQNNGV. CDR3 size: 13 residues. This CDR3 is CASTTDFNSPLHF. The CDR3 DNA reads as TGTGCCAGCACGACAGATTTTAATTCACCCCTCCACTTT.

This chain uses TRBV9 with TRBJ2-1; 10 nucleotides match TRBD2. CDR1 SGDLS and CDR2 YYNGEE come from the germline V gene. After removal of 0 bases from V and 6 bases from J, the junction contained 6 bases not matched to a gene. CDR3 length: 16 amino acids. DNA for the CDR3: TGTGCCAGCAGCGTAGGAGGTAGCGGGGGGTCCAATGAGCAGTTCTTC. Encoded protein: CASSVGGSGGSNEQFF.

This rearrangement joins TRBV13 to TRBJ2-7, with 12 bases identical to TRBD1. V gave up 5 bases and J gave up 6 bases; unmatched junction bases: 8. CDR3 size: 15 residues. Per germline, CDR1 PRHDT and CDR2 FYEKMQ (reference sequence). DNA for the CDR3: TGTGCCAGCAGCCATCCGGGACAGGGGGCCTTCGAGCAGTACTTC. Translating it yields CASSHPGQGAFEQYF.

This rearrangement joins TRBV19 to TRBJ2-1; D possibly corresponds to TRBD2 (5 bases). Germline assignment: CDR1 LNHDA and CDR2 SQIVND (reference sequence). V gave up 5 bases and J gave up 4 bases, with 15 bases separating them. The CDR3 spans 15 residues. Written as DNA, the CDR3 is TGTGCCAGTAGTCCTCGGGGAGAGATATACAATGAGCAGTTCTTC. Protein: CASSPRGEIYNEQFF.

This chain uses TRBV4-1 with TRBJ1-3; unclear D gene. V lost 0 bases, J lost 2 bases, and 14 bases lay in between. This CDR3 has 17 residues. The germline gives CDR1 MGHRA, CDR2 YSYEKL. CDR3 nucleotide sequence: TGCGCCAGCAGCCAAGATTCCGGGTGGCATGCTGGAAACACCATATATTTT. Protein: CASSQDSGWHAGNTIYF.

This chain connects TRBV30 to TRBJ2-5, with D uncertain. The CDR3 sequence is 11 residues long. From germline, CDR1 is GTSNPN and CDR2 SVGIG (reference sequence). V was trimmed by 4 bases and J by 2 bases, leaving 5 bases between them. CDR3 sequence reads: CAWTGQETQYF. DNA for the CDR3: TGTGCCTGGACAGGACAAGAGACCCAGTACTTC.